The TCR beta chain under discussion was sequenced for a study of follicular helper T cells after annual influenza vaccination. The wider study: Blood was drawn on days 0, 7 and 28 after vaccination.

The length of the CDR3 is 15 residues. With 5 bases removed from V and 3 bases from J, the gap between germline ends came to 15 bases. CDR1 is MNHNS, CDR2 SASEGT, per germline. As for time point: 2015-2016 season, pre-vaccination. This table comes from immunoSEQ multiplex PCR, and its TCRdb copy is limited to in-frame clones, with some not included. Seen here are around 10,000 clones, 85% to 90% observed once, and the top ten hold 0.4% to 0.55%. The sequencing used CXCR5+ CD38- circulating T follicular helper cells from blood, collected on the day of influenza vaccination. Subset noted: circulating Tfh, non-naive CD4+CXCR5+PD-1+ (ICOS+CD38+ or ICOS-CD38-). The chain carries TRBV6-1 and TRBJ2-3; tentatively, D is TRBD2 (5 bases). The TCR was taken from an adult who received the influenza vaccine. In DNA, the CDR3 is TGTGCCAGCAGTTCATCCGGGGAATCGACAGATACGCAGTATTTT. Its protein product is CASSSSGESTDTQYF.